These 14 T cell receptor beta chains came from one sample sequenced in a study of blood T cell repertoires in COVID-19. The repertoire was sequenced with immunoSEQ multiplex PCR; TCRdb's copy has only in-frame clones and lacks some. This sample has hundreds of thousands of clones; 65% to 90% occur once, and the top ten carry 4.5% to 6%. The material sequenced was peripheral blood. Receptors originate from a man aged 45-65 years with active or convalescent COVID-19.

The chain joins TRBV28 to TRBJ2-7, with a weak D call TRBD2 (6 bases). CDR3 length equals 14 residues. The V gene's germline CDR1 is MDHEN and CDR2 SYDVKM. Trimming took off 6 bases at V and 4 bases at J, with 16 bases between the two ends. This CDR3 reads CASRPPGLNYEQYF. CDR3 DNA sequence: TGTGCCAGCAGACCCCCGGGACTGAATTACGAGCAGTACTTC.

The chain joins TRBV11-2 to TRBJ2-2; TRBD2 agrees at 8 bases. Germline trimming cut 1 base from V and 4 bases from J; bases unmatched to any gene: 2. CDR3 length equals 15 residues. CDR1 is SGHAT, CDR2 FQNNGV, per germline. CDR3 sequence (DNA): TGTGCCAGCAGCTTAGTAGCGGGGCCCACCGGGGAGCTGTTTTTT. It yields the protein CASSLVAGPTGELFF.

This sequence joins TRBV6-5 and TRBJ1-1; a weak D match, TRBD1 (5 bases). Germline values: CDR1 MNHEY, CDR2 SVGAGI. V shed 5 bases and J shed 4 bases, with 14 bases lying between them. The CDR3 runs to 14 residues. As DNA, the CDR3 is TGTGCCAGCAGTACCGACAGCTCTCCCACTGAAGCTTTCTTT. Its translation is CASSTDSSPTEAFF.

The chain uses TRBV3-1 (or the pseudogene TRBV3-2) and TRBJ2-7; TRBD2 is a possible D gene (5 bases). The CDR3 has 13 residues. Germline V lookup: CDR1 LGHDT, CDR2 YNNKEL (reference sequence). V shed 0 bases and J shed 7 bases, with 10 bases lying between them. Written as DNA, the CDR3 is TGTGCCAGCAGCCAAGATAGCGTGGGAGAGCAGTACTTC. It encodes CASSQDSVGEQYF.

The chain is built from TRBV5-1 and TRBJ2-1; 8 nucleotides match TRBD2. Trimming at V came to 0 bases and at J to 12 bases, leaving 5 bases not matched to a gene. This CDR3 comprises 13 residues. The V gene's germline CDR1 is SGHRS and CDR2 YFSETQ. The CDR3 loop reads CASSLVVAGLQFF. The CDR3 nucleotides read TGCGCCAGCAGCTTGGTCGTAGCGGGACTGCAGTTCTTC.

The table lists this clone with a few counts. This chain joins TRBV30 and TRBJ2-7; tentative D call: TRBD2 (5 bases). This CDR3 is built from 13 residues. V lost 7 bases and J lost 2, with 15 bases in between. The germline CDR1 and CDR2 sequences are GTSNPN and SVGIG (reference sequence). This CDR3 is CALTRGWPYEQYF. CDR3 nucleotide sequence: TGTGCCTTGACTCGCGGGTGGCCCTACGAGCAGTACTTC.

This sequence joins TRBV6-5 and TRBJ2-1; TRBD2 matches at 7 bases. Unmatched junction bases numbered 2, after V lost 0 bases and J lost 0 bases. Germline V gene sequence: CDR1 MNHEY, CDR2 SVGAGI. The CDR3 loop spans 16 amino acids. The CDR3 DNA reads TGTGCCAGCAGTTACTCGTCGGGAGGCTCCTACAATGAGCAGTTCTTC. Encoded protein: CASSYSSGGSYNEQFF.

The chain combines TRBV19 with TRBJ1-2, with 8 positions matching TRBD1. This CDR3 spans 15 amino acids. Losses at the gene ends were 5 bases for V and 1 base for J; bases not matched to a gene: 6. The germline V gene encodes CDR1 LNHDA and CDR2 SQIVND (reference sequence). The CDR3 is CASSLNRGINYGYTF. The CDR3 DNA reads TGTGCCAGTAGTCTCAACAGGGGGATTAACTATGGCTACACCTTC. Based on the CDR3 plus reference TRBV19 and TRBJ1-2, the full variable domain is DGGITQSPKYLFRKEGQNVTLSCEQNLNHDAMYWYRQDPGQGLRLIYYSQIVNDFQKGDIAEGYSVSREKKESFPLTVTSAQKNPTAFYLCASSLNRGINYGYTFGSGTRLTVV.

The chain couples TRBV27 to TRBJ2-4; D possibly corresponds to TRBD1 (5 bases). The germline V gene has CDR1 MNHEY and CDR2 SMNVEV (reference sequence). This CDR3 has 12 amino acids. V was trimmed by 8 bases and J by 2 bases, leaving 7 bases between them. CDR3 region: CASGQSKNIQYF. DNA of the CDR3: TGTGCCAGCGGACAATCCAAAAACATTCAGTACTTC.

This clone was recorded once. The J gene is TRBJ2-3, the V gene TRBV5-6; TRBD1 matches at 7 bases. V lost 1 base, J lost 4 bases, and 0 bases stayed unmatched. The CDR3 covers 13 residues. Germline CDR1 reads SGHDT; CDR2 reads YYEEEE. Written as DNA, the CDR3 is TGTGCCAGCAGCTTGCAGGGGGCAGATACGCAGTATTTT. Its protein is CASSLQGADTQYF.

This rearrangement joins TRBV25-1 to TRBJ2-5; D possibly corresponds to TRBD2 (6 bases). This CDR3 has 17 amino acids. Germline CDR1 and CDR2: MGHDK and SYGVNS. Trimming took off 3 bases at V and 2 bases at J, with 19 bases between the two ends. CDR3 protein: CASSDISGGTTQETQYF. CDR3 nucleotide sequence: TGTGCCAGCAGTGACATATCGGGCGGGACGACGCAAGAGACCCAGTACTTC. Based on the CDR3 plus reference TRBV25-1 and TRBJ2-5, the full variable domain is EADIYQTPRYLVIGTGKKITLECSQTMGHDKMYWYQQDPGMELHLIHYSYGVNSTEKGDLSSESTVSRIRTEHFPLTLESARPSHTSQYLCASSDISGGTTQETQYFGPGTRLLVL.

The J gene is TRBJ1-2, the V gene TRBV27; 8 bases match TRBD1. The trim removed 5 bases at V and 4 bases at J, leaving 6 bases unmatched. Germline lookup yields CDR1 MNHEY and CDR2 SMNVEV (reference sequence). CDR3 length: 14 residues. Here the CDR3 DNA reads TGTGCCAGCAGTCCCTCCGGACAGGGCTATGGCTACACCTTC. It codes for CASSPSGQGYGYTF.

The chain carries TRBV19 and TRBJ2-5; 7 nucleotides match TRBD2. Unmatched junction bases numbered 4, after V lost 6 bases and J lost 3 bases. CDR3 length equals 13 residues. Germline V gene lookup returns CDR1 LNHDA and CDR2 SQIVND (reference sequence). CDR3 bases: TGTGCCAGTAGGGGGCGGGGGAAAGAGACCCAGTACTTC. Its protein product is CASRGRGKETQYF.

The chain uses TRBV4-3 and TRBJ2-5; 8 bases fit TRBD1. This CDR3 is 14 amino acids long. From germline, CDR1 is LGHNA and CDR2 YSLEER. V dropped 4 bases and J dropped 2; count of bases not matched to a gene: 3. Written as DNA, the CDR3 is TGCGCCAGCAGCCTCGGGACAGGACAAGAGACCCAGTACTTC. Protein product: CASSLGTGQETQYF.